Listed here are 26 T cell receptor beta chains from one sample, sequenced in a study of T-cell memory formation after mild COVID-19. MiXCR, run by TCRdb on the 5' RACE reads, gives a single entry per CDR3 protein. Of under 300,000 distinct CDR3 sequences in the sample, roughly 18% were seen once. Sequences were obtained from PBMCs or a T cell subset sorted from them (not recorded which). These receptors came from a man between 18 and 35 years old who had mild COVID-19 (a few samples of this study predate the infection). Cell type and time point are not known.

This clonotype was seen repeatedly, ten times or more. V and J are TRBV12-3 or TRBV12-4 and TRBJ2-4, with 11 bases matching TRBD2. CDR3 size: 14 residues. J gave up 9 bases and V 7 bases, and 8 bases lay outside the gene matches. CDR3 amino acids: CASTVGTSGSIQYF. The CDR3 bases are TGTGCCAGCACGGTCGGGACTAGCGGTAGCATTCAGTACTTC.

This chain links TRBV19 with TRBJ2-2, with D perhaps matching TRBD1 or TRBD2 (5 bases each). Trimming stripped 3 bases from V and 0 bases from J, with 8 bases between. The length of the CDR3 is 15 residues. Germline V gene data show CDR1 as LNHDA and CDR2 as SQIVND (reference sequence). CDR3 loop: CASSIGGTNTGELFF. The CDR3 DNA is TGTGCCAGTAGTATTGGGGGTACGAACACCGGGGAGCTGTTTTTT.

This chain connects TRBV5-1 to TRBJ2-5, with D possibly TRBD1 on 6 matching bases. The CDR3 runs 14 residues. From germline, CDR1 is SGHRS and CDR2 YFSETQ. Trimming left V 5 bases short and J 1 base short, with 12 bases between. The CDR3 loop is CASRATGIQETQYF. The CDR3 DNA reads as TGCGCCAGCAGGGCCACAGGGATCCAAGAGACCCAGTACTTC. Combining the CDR3 with reference TRBV5-1 and TRBJ2-5 gives the whole variable domain KAGVTQTPRYLIKTRGQQVTLSCSPISGHRSVSWYQQTPGQGLQFLFEYFSETQRNKGNFPGRFSGRQFSNSRSEMNVSTLELGDSALYLCASRATGIQETQYFGPGTRLLVL.

This clonotype was detected ten times or more. CDR3 nucleotide sequence: TGTGCCAGCAACCGACAGGGGGTCGACACTGAAGCTTTCTTT. It yields the protein CASNRQGVDTEAFF. The chain combines TRBV25-1 with TRBJ1-1; 9 nucleotides line up with TRBD1. This CDR3 is built from 14 residues. V lost 7 bases, J lost 3 bases, and 6 bases stayed unmatched. Germline CDR1 is MGHDK and CDR2 is SYGVNS.

This chain connects TRBV4-1 to TRBJ2-1, with D possibly being TRBD2 (5 bases). Trimming stripped 8 bases from V and 7 bases from J, with 21 bases between. CDR1 MGHRA and CDR2 YSYEKL come from the germline V gene. This CDR3 has 15 residues. This CDR3 reads CASYGKGLYGNEQFF. CDR3 sequence (DNA): TGCGCCAGCTACGGGAAAGGGCTTTATGGGAATGAGCAGTTCTTC.

This clonotype was counted a few times. V and J are TRBV9 and TRBJ1-1; D might be TRBD1 (6 bases). V was clipped by 0 bases and J by 3 bases, with 18 bases between them. Germline V gives CDR1 SGDLS, CDR2 YYNGEE. The CDR3 runs 17 residues. The CDR3 sequence: CASSVGGGVGLDTEAFF. For the CDR3, the DNA is TGTGCCAGCAGCGTAGGCGGGGGCGTGGGTTTGGACACTGAAGCTTTCTTT.

The genes are TRBV11-2 and TRBJ2-5; TRBD1 or TRBD2 may be the D gene (5 bases each). Per germline, CDR1 SGHAT and CDR2 FQNNGV. This CDR3 has 15 amino acids. V lost 4 bases, J lost 2 bases, and 14 bases lay in between. The CDR3 DNA is TGTGCCAGCAGCTCCGCCCCGGGACCGCAAGAGACCCAGTACTTC. It yields the protein CASSSAPGPQETQYF.

The chain recombines TRBV2 with TRBJ2-1; unclear D gene. Germline lookup yields CDR1 SNHLY and CDR2 FYNNEI. The CDR3 consists of 12 residues. V lost 6 bases and J lost 3, with 6 bases in between. The CDR3 DNA sequence: TGTGCCAGCAGCGGATACTACAATGAGCAGTTCTTC. Amino acids: CASSGYYNEQFF. Full variable domain (remainder filled in from reference TRBV2 and TRBJ2-1): EPEVTQTPSHQVTQMGQEVILRCVPISNHLYFYWYRQILGQKVEFLVSFYNNEISEKSEIFDDQFSVERPDGSNFTLKIRSTKLEDSAMYFCASSGYYNEQFFGPGTRLTVL.

Many counts were recorded for this clonotype. The chain combines TRBV4-1 with TRBJ1-1; D gene unclear. Germline loops: CDR1 MGHRA, CDR2 YSYEKL. V was pared by 0 bases and J by 2 bases, with 1 base between. CDR3 length equals 12 residues. This chain's CDR3 is CASSQDNTEAFF. CDR3 nucleotide sequence: TGCGCCAGCAGCCAAGATAACACTGAAGCTTTCTTT.

This chain joins TRBV6-1 and TRBJ1-2; 9 nucleotides match TRBD1. V was pared by 0 bases and J by 5 bases, with 1 base of the junction left unmatched. This CDR3 is built from 14 residues. The germline V gene has CDR1 MNHNS and CDR2 SASEGT. CDR3 sequence: CASSEATGGYGYTF. CDR3 in DNA: TGTGCCAGCAGTGAAGCGACAGGGGGGTATGGCTACACCTTC.

The chain carries TRBV4-1 and TRBJ1-4; 7 bases agree with TRBD1. CDR1 and CDR2 (germline): MGHRA, YSYEKL. Trimming took 3 bases from V and 5 from J; bases not matched to a gene: 12. CDR3 length equals 17 residues. The CDR3, as DNA: TGCGCCAGCAGCCAGCCGACGGCGAGCAGGGGGAATGAAAAACTGTTTTTT. Protein sequence: CASSQPTASRGNEKLFF.

The chain has TRBV20-1 and TRBJ2-7; D may be TRBD1 or TRBD2 (5 bases each). Trimming left V 3 bases short and J 3 bases short, with 21 bases between. CDR1 and CDR2 from the germline V gene are DFQATT and SNEGSKA (reference sequence). The CDR3 has 16 amino acids. The CDR3: CSARAIPGRAYYEQYV. CDR3 sequence (DNA): TGCAGTGCTAGGGCCATTCCGGGACGGGCCTACTACGAGCAGTACGTC.

The rearrangement uses TRBV5-5 and TRBJ1-6; 7 nucleotides match TRBD1. Germline V gene lookup returns CDR1 SGHKS and CDR2 YYEKEE (reference sequence). V gave up 3 bases and J gave up 11 bases; unmatched junction bases: 5. This CDR3 is 13 amino acids long. The CDR3 loop reads CASSWGQQPPLHF. The CDR3, as DNA: TGTGCCAGCAGCTGGGGACAGCAGCCACCCCTCCACTTT.

This chain links TRBV4-2 with TRBJ1-1; D is perhaps TRBD1 (6 bases). V gave up 0 bases and J gave up 1 base, with 9 bases separating them. Per germline, CDR1 LGHNA and CDR2 YNFKEQ. The CDR3 totals 15 residues. The CDR3 loop is CASSQETGTNTEAFF. CDR3 in DNA: TGTGCCAGCAGCCAAGAAACAGGGACGAACACTGAAGCTTTCTTT.

The sample holds a few counts of this clonotype. The rearrangement uses TRBV6-2 or TRBV6-3 and TRBJ1-1, with D unclear. CDR3 size: 17 residues. Trimming removed 5 bases at V and 0 bases at J, with 19 bases between. Germline loops: CDR1 MNHEY, CDR2 SVGEGT. This CDR3 reads CASSARGIRSVNTEAFF. DNA for the CDR3: TGTGCCAGCAGTGCCCGGGGTATAAGGTCGGTGAACACTGAAGCTTTCTTT.

This clonotype was detected many times. The chain carries TRBV7-9 and TRBJ1-5; maybe TRBD1 (6 bases). The V end lost 2 bases, the J end lost 5 bases, and 10 bases lay between the germline ends. The V gene's germline CDR1 is SEHNR and CDR2 FQNEAQ (reference sequence). The CDR3 has 14 amino acids. CDR3 residues: CASSLLGADQPQHF. The CDR3 DNA follows: TGTGCCAGCAGCTTATTGGGGGCTGATCAGCCCCAGCATTTT.

The sample holds a few counts of this clonotype. The chain recombines TRBV7-2 with TRBJ2-1; TRBD2 aligns across 7 bases. The trim removed 5 bases at V and 3 bases at J, leaving 7 bases unmatched. In germline, CDR1 is SGHTA, CDR2 FQGNSA. The CDR3 loop spans 15 amino acids. The CDR3 DNA follows: TGTGCCAGCAGCCTGAGGACTAGTCTCTACAATGAGCAGTTCTTC. It specifies CASSLRTSLYNEQFF. Full variable domain (missing parts from reference TRBV7-2 and TRBJ2-1): GAGVSQSPSNKVTEKGKDVELRCDPISGHTALYWYRQSLGQGLEFLIYFQGNSAPDKSGLPSDRFSAERTGGSVSTLTIQRTQQEDSAVYLCASSLRTSLYNEQFFGPGTRLTVL.

The CDR3 nucleotides read TGCGCCAGCAGCCAAGTACACAGGTCGAGTTCACCCCTCCACTTT. This encodes CASSQVHRSSSPLHF. The rearrangement uses TRBV4-3 and TRBJ1-6, with D possibly matching TRBD1 (5 bases). The V end was cut by 1 base, the J end by 9 bases, with 13 bases between. The CDR3 has 15 residues. The germline gives CDR1 LGHNA, CDR2 YSLEER.

V and J are TRBV4-3 and TRBJ2-1; 10 bases are a match to TRBD2. This CDR3 is built from 17 residues. Trimming cost V 0 bases and J 9 bases; bases outside gene matches: 11. CDR1 and CDR2 from the germline V gene are LGHNA and YSLEER. CDR3 sequence (DNA): TGCGCCAGCAGCCAAGATACGCAGCGGGGGGGCCGGAGTGAGCAGTTCTTC. It is translated as CASSQDTQRGGRSEQFF.

This clonotype occurred a few times. The J gene is TRBJ1-2, the V gene TRBV20-1; 7 bases agree with TRBD1. Losses at the gene ends were 5 bases for V and 2 bases for J; bases not matched to a gene: 11. The CDR3 length is 15 residues. The germline CDR1 and CDR2 sequences are DFQATT and SNEGSKA (reference sequence). CDR3 loop: CSADHLGGGNYGYTF. CDR3 nucleotide sequence: TGCAGTGCTGACCACTTGGGAGGGGGCAACTATGGCTACACCTTC.

A few counts support this clonotype. The rearrangement joins TRBV2 to TRBJ2-7; TRBD1 matches at 11 bases. V was clipped by 5 bases and J by 5 bases; unmatched bases: 5. CDR1 SNHLY and CDR2 FYNNEI come from the germline V gene. This CDR3 is 14 amino acids long. DNA of the CDR3: TGTGCCAGCAGTTCCGGGACAGGGGGTCACGAGCAGTACTTC. Residues: CASSSGTGGHEQYF.

This clonotype has at least ten counts. The rearrangement links TRBV6-5 to TRBJ2-5; 9 bases align to TRBD1. V was pared by 6 bases and J by 4 bases, with 9 bases of the junction left unmatched. The CDR3 spans 15 residues. Germline CDR1 MNHEY, CDR2 SVGAGI. The CDR3 protein is CASRPGTGPLETQYF. CDR3 sequence (DNA): TGTGCCAGCAGACCTGGGACAGGGCCGTTAGAGACCCAGTACTTC.

V gene TRBV14 combines with J gene TRBJ1-2, with 7 bases lining up with TRBD1. CDR3 length: 15 amino acids. CDR1 is SGHDN, CDR2 FVKESK, per germline. The V segment lost 4 bases and the J segment 5 bases; nucleotides outside the gene matches: 10. CDR3 sequence: CASSRSTGWAYGYTF. For the CDR3, the DNA is TGTGCCAGCAGCCGATCGACAGGGTGGGCGTATGGCTACACCTTC.

The rearrangement uses TRBV29-1 and TRBJ1-2; maybe TRBD1 (5 bases). Germline V gives CDR1 SQVTM, CDR2 ANQGSEA. V lost 4 bases, J lost 8 bases, and 17 bases lay in between. The CDR3 covers 13 residues. CDR3 loop: CSVVEEGRRGYTF. The CDR3 DNA sequence: TGCAGCGTTGTGGAAGAGGGGAGAAGGGGCTACACCTTC. The variable domain in full, with the rest retrieved from reference TRBV29-1 and TRBJ1-2, is SAVISQKPSRDICQRGTSLTIQCQVDSQVTMMFWYRQQPGQSLTLIATANQGSEATYESGFVIDKFPISRPNLTFSTLTVSNMSPEDSSIYLCSVVEEGRRGYTFGSGTRLTVV.

V is TRBV10-3 and J is TRBJ2-1; 7 nucleotides agree with TRBD2. The CDR3 totals 14 residues. From germline, CDR1 is ENHRY and CDR2 SYGVKD. The V segment lost 10 bases and the J segment 2 bases; nucleotides outside the gene matches: 8. CDR3 residues: CATRLAGTYNEQFF. CDR3 in DNA: TGTGCCACACGACTAGCTGGTACCTACAATGAGCAGTTCTTC.

This clonotype was counted only a few times. In DNA form, the CDR3 reads TGCGCCAGCAGCTCTAGCGGGGGCCCAAAGTACTTC. It is translated as CASSSSGGPKYF. This sequence joins TRBV5-1 and TRBJ2-5; 10 bases line up with TRBD2. Per germline, CDR1 SGHRS and CDR2 YFSETQ. Germline trimming cut 3 bases from V and 12 bases from J; bases unmatched to any gene: 5. CDR3 size: 12 residues.